A single sample is the source of the 28 T cell receptor beta chains below, sequenced in a study of T cell changes during pregnancy in multiple sclerosis. The method was immunoSEQ multiplex PCR; TCRdb's version includes in-frame clones alone and lacks a portion of them. The sample includes some 30,000 clones, roughly nine tenths of them seen just once. The material was CD8+ T cells from peripheral blood mononuclear cells, obtained in the third trimester of pregnancy. Source of these receptors: a female donor with multiple sclerosis, enrolled in a pregnancy study.

CDR3 DNA sequence: TGTGCCAGCAGTTTAGGTCCAGCGGGAGTATCCTACAATGAGCAGTTCTTC. This codes for CASSLGPAGVSYNEQFF. V usage is TRBV28 and J usage is TRBJ2-1; 8 nucleotides match TRBD2. The CDR3 totals 17 residues. V dropped 2 bases and J dropped 1; count of bases not matched to a gene: 7. Germline CDR1 is MDHEN and CDR2 is SYDVKM.

The chain employs TRBV2 and TRBJ2-7; D gene ambiguous. The CDR3 totals 15 residues. Trimming shortened V by 6 bases and J by 0 bases, and 15 bases separated the two germline ends. CDR1 and CDR2 from the germline V gene are SNHLY and FYNNEI. CDR3 protein: CASRVGSINSYEQYF. The CDR3 coding sequence is TGTGCCAGCAGGGTCGGGTCAATCAACTCCTACGAGCAGTACTTC.

The rearrangement links TRBV5-1 to TRBJ2-3, with D possibly matching TRBD2 (6 bases). Trimming left V 0 bases short and J 5 bases short, with 16 bases between. CDR3 size: 16 residues. The germline gives CDR1 SGHRS, CDR2 YFSETQ. CDR3 bases: TGCGCCAGCAGCTTGGAGGTGGGAGGACTGGGAGATACGCAGTATTTT. It is translated as CASSLEVGGLGDTQYF.

This sequence joins TRBV5-1 and TRBJ2-7; TRBD1 agrees at 7 bases. The CDR3 sequence is 15 residues long. The V gene end was trimmed by 3 bases and the J gene end by 1 base; junction bases not matched to a gene: 7. CDR1 and CDR2 (germline): SGHRS, YFSETQ. CDR3 region: CASSSRQGASYEQYF. The DNA of the CDR3 is TGCGCCAGCAGCTCCCGACAGGGTGCATCCTACGAGCAGTACTTC.

The V and J genes are TRBV2 and TRBJ2-2; the D gene is possibly TRBD2 (6 bases). The V and J ends lost 8 bases and 4 bases respectively, with 11 bases between them. The germline V gene encodes CDR1 SNHLY and CDR2 FYNNEI. This CDR3 contains 13 residues. The DNA of the CDR3 is TGTGCCAGCCAGGGACTTTCCACCGGGGAGCTGTTTTTT. It yields the protein CASQGLSTGELFF.

V and J are TRBV27 and TRBJ2-5; 8 nucleotides match TRBD1. The CDR3 totals 16 residues. V was clipped by 5 bases and J by 2 bases; unmatched bases: 10. CDR1 MNHEY and CDR2 SMNVEV come from the germline V gene (reference sequence). The CDR3 DNA follows: TGTGCCAGCAGTCCTATACAGGGGGTGGGTCAAGAGACCCAGTACTTC. As protein: CASSPIQGVGQETQYF.

The chain couples TRBV5-6 to TRBJ1-5; a possible D gene is TRBD1 (5 bases). The germline V gene encodes CDR1 SGHDT and CDR2 YYEEEE. CDR3 length equals 13 residues. V was trimmed by 5 bases and J by 3 bases, leaving 9 bases between them. CDR3 nucleotide sequence: TGTGCCAGCAGTCAGGGTGACAATCAGCCCCAGCATTTT. Translation: CASSQGDNQPQHF.

This clone came up once. CDR3 nucleotides: TGTGCCAGCAGCGGACCCGAGCGGGGGGGCCGCAATGAGCAGTTCTTC. This codes for CASSGPERGGRNEQFF. The chain links TRBV7-9 to TRBJ2-1; 10 positions match TRBD2. The germline gives CDR1 SEHNR, CDR2 FQNEAQ (reference sequence). The CDR3 contains 16 residues. V shed 5 bases, J shed 6 bases, and the junction held 10 bases outside the gene matches.

This chain joins TRBV7-8 and TRBJ2-1; 12 positions match TRBD2. This CDR3 has 14 amino acids. V was clipped by 4 bases and J by 8 bases; unmatched bases: 3. Germline CDR1 and CDR2: SGHVS and FQNEAQ. The CDR3 loop is CASSSSGRAHEQFF. The CDR3 bases are TGTGCCAGCAGCTCTAGCGGGAGGGCCCATGAGCAGTTCTTC.

The J gene is TRBJ1-1, the V gene TRBV5-1, with D perhaps matching TRBD1 (6 bases). V was shortened by 0 bases and J by 2 bases, with 11 bases between the two germline ends. The germline CDR1 and CDR2 sequences are SGHRS and YFSETQ. The CDR3 consists of 15 residues. The CDR3, as DNA: TGCGCCAGCAGCTTGGCCGGACAGATAAACACTGAAGCTTTCTTT. Its protein product is CASSLAGQINTEAFF.

This clone appeared once. The rearrangement joins TRBV28 to TRBJ1-2, with 9 positions matching TRBD1. The CDR3 is 13 amino acids. Germline V CDR1 and CDR2: MDHEN, SYDVKM. With V trimmed by 5 bases and J by 7 bases, 5 bases remained unmatched. The CDR3 protein is CASSTDRGFGYTF. The CDR3 DNA follows: TGTGCCAGCAGTACGGACAGGGGATTTGGCTACACCTTC.

CDR3 DNA sequence: TGTGCCAGCAGCTTGGGAGGCCTTAACTATGGCTACACCTTC. Protein product: CASSLGGLNYGYTF. This rearrangement joins TRBV5-5 to TRBJ1-2; D not resolved. Germline V gene lookup returns CDR1 SGHKS and CDR2 YYEKEE (reference sequence). V was cut by 0 bases and J by 1 base, with 7 bases left in between. This CDR3 is built from 14 residues.

The rearrangement joins TRBV5-1 to TRBJ1-5, with 9 bases lining up with TRBD1. Per germline, CDR1 SGHRS and CDR2 YFSETQ. CDR3 length equals 18 residues. V lost 4 bases, J lost 0 bases, and 11 bases stayed unmatched. The CDR3 reads CASSRGTGRRDSNQPQHF. CDR3 in DNA: TGCGCCAGCAGCCGCGGGACAGGGAGGCGGGATAGCAATCAGCCCCAGCATTTT.

V usage is TRBV29-1 and J usage is TRBJ1-2, with a tentative D call TRBD1 (6 bases). V lost 0 bases, J lost 4 bases, and 9 bases lay in between. The germline CDR1 and CDR2 sequences are SQVTM and ANQGSEA. This CDR3 has 13 residues. CDR3 sequence (DNA): TGCAGCGTTGAAGATCCAGGGGCCTATGGCTACACCTTC. This encodes CSVEDPGAYGYTF.

The rearrangement uses TRBV7-9 and TRBJ2-1; the match to TRBD2 covers 7 bases. The CDR3 length is 19 residues. After removal of 4 bases from V and 3 bases from J, the junction contained 18 bases not matched to a gene. Germline CDR1 and CDR2: SEHNR and FQNEAQ (reference sequence). CDR3 residues: CASSSSGTKLRAGYNEQFF. As DNA, the CDR3 is TGTGCCAGCAGCTCCTCCGGGACTAAATTGAGAGCGGGCTACAATGAGCAGTTCTTC.

The genes are TRBV27 and TRBJ2-7; possible D gene TRBD2, 5 bases. Germline values: CDR1 MNHEY, CDR2 SMNVEV (reference sequence). This CDR3 region has 11 residues. Trimming removed 8 bases from V and 5 bases from J, with 10 bases in between. The CDR3 protein is CASCEGHEQYF. The CDR3 region has the DNA TGTGCCAGCTGCGAGGGCCACGAGCAGTACTTC.

This sequence joins TRBV5-1 and TRBJ2-1; TRBD2 matches 12 bases. The CDR3 consists of 16 residues. Germline lookup yields CDR1 SGHRS and CDR2 YFSETQ. With V trimmed by 4 bases and J by 5 bases, 7 bases remained unmatched. In nucleotides, the CDR3 is TGCGCCAGCAGCCCCCGGACTAGCGGGGAGAACAATGAGCAGTTCTTC. This codes for CASSPRTSGENNEQFF.

This chain uses TRBV7-9 with TRBJ2-3; a weak D match, TRBD2 (6 bases). Germline lookup yields CDR1 SEHNR and CDR2 FQNEAQ (reference sequence). The length of the CDR3 is 19 residues. Trimming removed 1 base from V and 5 bases from J, with 25 bases in between. The CDR3, as DNA: TGTGCCAGCAGCTTAGTCGGTATCCGGGGCCAGTACGGGGGAGATACGCAGTATTTT. Its protein product is CASSLVGIRGQYGGDTQYF.

The chain employs TRBV19 and TRBJ2-1; 7 bases fit TRBD2. This CDR3 region has 16 residues. J lost 4 bases, V lost 4 bases, and 10 bases had no gene match. The germline V gene has CDR1 LNHDA and CDR2 SQIVND (reference sequence). In DNA, the CDR3 is TGTGCCAGTAGTACGGGGGAGGGGCAGGGATACAATGAGCAGTTCTTC. Amino acid sequence: CASSTGEGQGYNEQFF.

This chain uses TRBV27 with TRBJ1-5; D might be TRBD1 (5 bases). Trimming pared 6 bases from V and 4 bases from J, leaving 13 bases between. The germline gives CDR1 MNHEY, CDR2 SMNVEV (reference sequence). The CDR3 contains 14 residues. The CDR3 bases are TGTGCCAGCAGCCCGGGGGGTCGGAATCAGCCCCAGCATTTT. As protein: CASSPGGRNQPQHF.

The V and J genes are TRBV27 and TRBJ2-2; D uncertain. The CDR3 runs to 14 residues. Germline CDR1 and CDR2: MNHEY and SMNVEV (reference sequence). The ends were cut back, 3 bases at V and 3 bases at J, with 8 bases in the middle. The CDR3 nucleotides are TGTGCCAGCAGTTTCGCACTTTACACCGGGGAGCTGTTTTTT. It is translated as CASSFALYTGELFF.

This clone is a singleton in its sample. The genes are TRBV7-7 and TRBJ2-5; 11 positions match TRBD2. Germline V gene lookup returns CDR1 SSHAT and CDR2 FNYEAQ (reference sequence). The CDR3 loop spans 16 amino acids. J gave up 5 bases and V 1 base, and 6 bases lay outside the gene matches. CDR3 amino acids: CASSLELAGGSETQYF. The DNA of the CDR3 is TGTGCCAGCAGCTTAGAGCTAGCGGGGGGATCGGAGACCCAGTACTTC.

The J gene is TRBJ1-5, the V gene TRBV27; no reliable D call. CDR3 length: 13 amino acids. V was trimmed by 8 bases and J by 2 bases, leaving 10 bases between them. CDR1 and CDR2 from the germline V gene are MNHEY and SMNVEV (reference sequence). CDR3 DNA: TGTGCCAGCGGAGGTCAGGGCAATCAGCCCCAGCATTTT. Translated, it gives CASGGQGNQPQHF.

V and J are TRBV4-1 and TRBJ2-2, with D perhaps matching TRBD1 (6 bases). This CDR3 spans 15 amino acids. Between the trimmed V and J ends, which lost 3 bases and 6 bases, there was a span of 14 bases. CDR1 MGHRA and CDR2 YSYEKL come from the germline V gene. In nucleotides, the CDR3 is TGCGCCAGCAGCCATGAACAGGGTGTCTCCGGGGAGCTGTTTTTT. Its protein product is CASSHEQGVSGELFF.

This clone was picked up one time. V is TRBV4-1 and J is TRBJ1-4; D remains ambiguous. This CDR3 comprises 14 residues. CDR1 MGHRA and CDR2 YSYEKL come from the germline V gene. Trimming took 5 bases from V and 4 from J, leaving 11 bases between them. The DNA for the CDR3 is TGCGCCAGCAGCTTGAGGAGGTTTAATGAAAAACTGTTTTTT. Translated: CASSLRRFNEKLFF.

The V gene is TRBV18, the J gene TRBJ2-6, with D perhaps matching TRBD2 (7 bases). V was pared by 6 bases and J by 0 bases, with 21 bases between. CDR1 is KGHSH, CDR2 LQKENI, per germline. The CDR3 sequence is 19 residues long. The CDR3 is CASSLRGGAGYSGANVLTF. The CDR3 nucleotides read TGTGCCAGCTCCCTAAGGGGGGGCGCAGGCTACTCTGGGGCCAACGTCCTGACTTTC.

This chain connects TRBV28 to TRBJ1-2; D uncertain. Germline CDR1 is MDHEN and CDR2 is SYDVKM. V was cut by 3 bases and J by 3 bases, with 14 bases left in between. The CDR3 has 15 residues. As DNA, the CDR3 is TGTGCCAGCAGTTTTTTCGGGAGGGAAGACTATGGCTACACCTTC. It is translated as CASSFFGREDYGYTF.

J is TRBJ2-5 and V is TRBV13, with 11 bases fitting TRBD2. Germline CDR1 PRHDT, CDR2 FYEKMQ (reference sequence). The CDR3 covers 17 residues. J lost 2 bases, V lost 5 bases, and 10 bases had no gene match. CDR3 in amino acids: CASSISSGGLPQETQYF. The CDR3 bases are TGTGCCAGCAGCATCTCTAGCGGGGGGCTCCCTCAAGAGACCCAGTACTTC. The full variable domain, with the rest looked up from reference TRBV13 and TRBJ2-5, is AAGVIQSPRHLIKEKRETATLKCYPIPRHDTVYWYQQGPGQDPQFLISFYEKMQSDKGSIPDRFSAQQFSDYHSELNMSSLELGDSALYFCASSISSGGLPQETQYFGPGTRLLVL.